This TCR beta chain was captured by sequencing in a study of blood T cell repertoires in COVID-19. About the study: Researchers got acute and convalescent COVID-19 samples from the United States, Italy and Spain. Sources were T cells, B-cell-depleted T cells, or PBMCs; the material itself was cDNA or gDNA.

In the original workflow: Amplified reference gene primers provided the basis for estimating nucleated cell counts. The assay was immunoSEQ multiplex PCR, and TCRdb's table has in-frame clones only and misses some. Clone size and the V and J calls come from that table; the DNA yielded D and trimming. This sample has approximately 240,000 clones, with around 82% found just once. The CDR3 is 15 residues long. V was shortened by 1 base and J by 2 bases, with 11 bases between the two germline ends. Germline-derived CDR1 and CDR2 are SGHRS and YFSETQ. The rearrangement uses TRBV5-1 and TRBJ2-3; D is unclear. What was sequenced was peripheral blood. The receptor comes from a woman of 80 years or more with active or convalescent COVID-19. In nucleotides, the CDR3 is TGCGCCAGCAGCTTGACGAGCGCGAACACAGATACGCAGTATTTT. It yields the protein CASSLTSANTDTQYF.